The 6 T cell receptor beta chains below all came from one sample that was sequenced in a study of T cells in Graves' hyperthyroidism and ophthalmopathy. Regions amplified from RNA transcripts were the TCR beta CDR3 regions. First-round RT-PCR targeting the TCR CDR3 was performed with the HTBI primer set. Using its own MiXCR run on the multiplex PCR reads, TCRdb lists one record per CDR3 protein. The repertoire has roughly 500,000 distinct CDR3 sequences, around 42% of them found once; the top ten carry over 15%. Sequencing used peripheral blood or thyroid tissue (not recorded which). All receptors come from an adult woman with Graves' disease, either hyperthyroidism or ophthalmopathy (not recorded which).

This clonotype was counted a few times. The chain carries TRBV20-1 and TRBJ1-2, with D uncertain. The CDR3 length is 9 residues. Germline CDR1 is DFQATT and CDR2 is SNEGSKA (reference sequence). V lost 6 bases and J 13 bases, leaving 12 bases between the germline ends. The CDR3 spells CSALPLPTF. The CDR3 bases are TGCAGTGCCTTGCCCCTACCCACCTTC.

The rearrangement joins TRBV7-9 to TRBJ2-1, with TRBD2 as a possible D gene (6 bases). The CDR3 contains 15 residues. Germline CDR1 SEHNR, CDR2 FQNEAQ (reference sequence). V lost 6 bases to trimming and J lost 4 bases, with 16 bases between them. CDR3 DNA sequence: TGTGCCAGCAGTAACCGGGACTCGCGTTACAATGAGCAGTTCTTC. This sequence encodes CASSNRDSRYNEQFF.

This clonotype showed up many times. The chain joins TRBV6-1 to TRBJ1-5; D possibly corresponds to TRBD1 (6 bases). Between the trimmed V and J ends, which lost 4 bases and 5 bases, there was a span of 15 bases. Germline V lookup: CDR1 MNHNS, CDR2 SASEGT. The CDR3 is 15 residues long. The CDR3 protein is CASSAGPWTDQPQHF. The CDR3 bases are TGTGCCAGCAGTGCCGGCCCCTGGACAGATCAGCCCCAGCATTTT.

The V call is TRBV20-1, the J call TRBJ1-2; 7 nucleotides match TRBD1. This CDR3 has 15 residues. Unmatched junction bases numbered 6, after V lost 0 bases and J lost 2 bases. CDR1 DFQATT and CDR2 SNEGSKA come from the germline V gene (reference sequence). The CDR3 is CSARDWTGGNYGYTF. The CDR3 DNA reads TGCAGTGCTAGAGATTGGACAGGAGGAAACTATGGCTACACCTTC.

This clonotype was seen many times. The chain links TRBV4-1 to TRBJ1-5, with 7 bases that match TRBD1. The CDR3 is 17 residues long. V was pared by 0 bases and J by 0 bases, with 5 bases of the junction left unmatched. The germline gives CDR1 MGHRA, CDR2 YSYEKL. The CDR3 loop reads CASSQDPGQTSNQPQHF. CDR3 DNA sequence: TGCGCCAGCAGCCAAGATCCGGGACAGACTAGCAATCAGCCCCAGCATTTT.

The V gene is TRBV20-1, the J gene TRBJ1-5; tentative D call: TRBD1 (5 bases). Trimming removed 1 base from V and 6 bases from J, with 16 bases in between. The CDR3 is made up of 15 amino acids. Germline loops: CDR1 DFQATT, CDR2 SNEGSKA (reference sequence). CDR3 sequence (DNA): TGCAGTGCTAGAGGCGGGCAGGGCTCGCGTCAGCCCCAGCATTTT. Its translation is CSARGGQGSRQPQHF.